This TCR beta chain was profiled in a study of CD4 and CD8 cells across lung adenocarcinoma regions. This clonotype turned up a few times. J lost 9 bases, V lost 7 bases, and 9 bases had no gene match. The CDR3 has 13 residues. MiXCR, applied by TCRdb to the PCR reads, yields one record per CDR3 protein. The sample yields 5,700 or so distinct CDR3 sequences, approximately 59% seen once. The sample was CD4+ T cells from the center of a lung tumor. The genes are TRBV12-3 or TRBV12-4 and TRBJ2-4; 7 bases fit TRBD2. The clonotype originates from a female donor with lung adenocarcinoma. The CD4 and CD8 labels of this study may be unreliable. CDR3 amino acids: CASNHLGGGIQYF. CDR3 bases: TGTGCCAGCAACCACCTGGGGGGGGGCATTCAGTACTTC.